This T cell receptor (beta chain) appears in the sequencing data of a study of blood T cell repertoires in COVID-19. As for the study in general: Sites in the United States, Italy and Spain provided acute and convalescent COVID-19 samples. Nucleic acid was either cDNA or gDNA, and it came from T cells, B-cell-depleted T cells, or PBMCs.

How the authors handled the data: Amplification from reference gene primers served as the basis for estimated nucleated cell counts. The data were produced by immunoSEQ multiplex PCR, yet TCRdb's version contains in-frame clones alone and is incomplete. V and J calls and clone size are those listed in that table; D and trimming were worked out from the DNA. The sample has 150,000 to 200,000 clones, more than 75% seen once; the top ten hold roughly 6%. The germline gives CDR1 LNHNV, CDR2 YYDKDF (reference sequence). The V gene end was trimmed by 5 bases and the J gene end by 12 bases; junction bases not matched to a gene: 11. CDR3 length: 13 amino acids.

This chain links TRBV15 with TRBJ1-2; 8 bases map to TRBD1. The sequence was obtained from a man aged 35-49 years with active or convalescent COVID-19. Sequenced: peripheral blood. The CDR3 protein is CATSGGLGQVDTF. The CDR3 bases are TGTGCCACCAGCGGGGGCTTGGGACAGGTAGACACCTTC.